This T cell receptor (beta chain) is drawn from a study of identical twins. From germline, CDR1 is SEHNR and CDR2 FQNEAQ (reference sequence). CDR3 size: 12 residues. V lost 7 bases and J lost 3, with 9 bases in between. Via MiXCR, TCRdb re-called the 5' RACE reads, giving one row per CDR3 protein. The table lists some 320,000 distinct CDR3 sequences, around 12% of them singletons. Many counts were recorded for this clonotype. The same specimen was also included in a second study, on yellow fever vaccine responses in identical twins. That report adds: In identical twins, vaccine T cell responses appeared partly shared and partly individual.

Sequencing was carried out using CD8+ T cells sorted from blood. The rearrangement joins TRBV7-9 to TRBJ1-1; D is ambiguous. The sequence was collected from a woman aged 18-35 years in good health. The CDR3 nucleotides read TGTGCCAGCACCGCACCCGACACTGAAGCTTTCTTT. Amino acids: CASTAPDTEAFF. Based on the CDR3 plus reference TRBV7-9 and TRBJ1-1, the full variable domain is DTGVSQNPRHKITKRGQNVTFRCDPISEHNRLYWYRQTLGQGPEFLTYFQNEAQLEKSRLLSDRFSAERPKGSFSTLEIQRTEQGDSAMYLCASTAPDTEAFFGQGTRLTVV.